What follows are 8 T cell receptor beta chains derived from one specimen sequenced in a study of blood T cell repertoires in COVID-19. Data came from immunoSEQ multiplex PCR; TCRdb stores just in-frame clones and leaves some out. The sample has some 350,000 clones, 80% to 90% seen once. Sequenced: PBMCs or T cells enriched from blood (not recorded which). The receptors were gathered from a woman in her 30s who had recovered from COVID-19.

This sequence joins TRBV29-1 and TRBJ2-7; the match to TRBD1 covers 9 bases. The CDR3 runs to 17 residues. V lost 7 bases, J lost 7 bases, and 23 bases stayed unmatched. CDR1 is SQVTM and CDR2 is ANQGSEA in the germline V gene. CDR3 protein: CSATGQGVLDLEGEQYF. The CDR3 nucleotides are TGCAGCGCGACGGGACAGGGTGTCTTAGATCTCGAGGGGGAGCAGTACTTC.

This rearrangement joins TRBV2 to TRBJ1-1; D gene uncertain. CDR1 and CDR2 (germline): SNHLY, FYNNEI. The CDR3 contains 16 residues. Trimming removed 3 bases from V and 0 bases from J, with 14 bases in between. The CDR3 nucleotides read TGTGCCAGCAGTGATGCGGGCGGAGCCTTGAACACTGAAGCTTTCTTT. Encoded protein: CASSDAGGALNTEAFF.

This chain connects TRBV4-1 to TRBJ1-1, with a weak D call TRBD1 (6 bases). V dropped 5 bases and J dropped 4 bases, with 17 bases sitting between them. CDR1 is MGHRA and CDR2 is YSYEKL in the germline V gene. The CDR3 runs to 15 residues. As DNA, the CDR3 is TGCGCCAGCAGCACACCACAGGGTTCCGGCACTGAAGCTTTCTTT. It encodes CASSTPQGSGTEAFF.

V and J are TRBV7-9 and TRBJ2-5; maybe TRBD1 (6 bases). Looked up from germline, CDR1 is SEHNR and CDR2 is FQNEAQ (reference sequence). The CDR3 runs to 15 residues. Trimming took 4 bases from V and 1 from J, leaving 13 bases between them. This CDR3 is CASSSPQDSQETQYF. The CDR3 DNA is TGTGCCAGCAGCTCGCCCCAGGACAGCCAAGAGACCCAGTACTTC.

V usage is TRBV5-4 and J usage is TRBJ2-3; 7 nucleotides line up with TRBD2. V dropped 5 bases and J dropped 2; count of bases not matched to a gene: 8. The V gene's germline CDR1 is SGHNT and CDR2 YYREEE (reference sequence). This CDR3 comprises 15 residues. The CDR3 sequence is CASRSRTRPTDTQYF. The CDR3 DNA reads as TGTGCCAGCAGGTCCAGGACTAGACCCACAGATACGCAGTATTTT.

V and J are TRBV14 and TRBJ2-1, with D uncertain. There are 15 residues in the CDR3. Trimming removed 4 bases at V and 0 bases at J, with 10 bases between. Germline CDR1 and CDR2: SGHDN and FVKESK. Written as DNA, the CDR3 is TGTGCCAGCAGCCTCTTACCCGGCTCCTACAATGAGCAGTTCTTC. The encoded protein is CASSLLPGSYNEQFF.

This chain uses TRBV2 with TRBJ2-5; TRBD1 is a possible D gene (5 bases). Germline V gives CDR1 SNHLY, CDR2 FYNNEI. Trimming stripped 2 bases from V and 5 bases from J, with 15 bases between. CDR3 length: 15 amino acids. DNA of the CDR3: TGTGCCAGCAGTGAATTGGTAGGGGTTGGGGAGACCCAGTACTTC. Amino acid sequence: CASSELVGVGETQYF.

The V call is TRBV18, the J call TRBJ2-1; D is unresolved. The germline V and J ends were trimmed by 0 bases and 8 bases, with 17 bases remaining between them. The CDR3 spans 16 residues. Germline V lookup: CDR1 KGHSH, CDR2 LQKENI. The CDR3 here is CASSPPSRHRVHEQFF. The CDR3 DNA reads as TGTGCCAGCTCACCACCGTCAAGACACCGAGTCCATGAGCAGTTCTTC.